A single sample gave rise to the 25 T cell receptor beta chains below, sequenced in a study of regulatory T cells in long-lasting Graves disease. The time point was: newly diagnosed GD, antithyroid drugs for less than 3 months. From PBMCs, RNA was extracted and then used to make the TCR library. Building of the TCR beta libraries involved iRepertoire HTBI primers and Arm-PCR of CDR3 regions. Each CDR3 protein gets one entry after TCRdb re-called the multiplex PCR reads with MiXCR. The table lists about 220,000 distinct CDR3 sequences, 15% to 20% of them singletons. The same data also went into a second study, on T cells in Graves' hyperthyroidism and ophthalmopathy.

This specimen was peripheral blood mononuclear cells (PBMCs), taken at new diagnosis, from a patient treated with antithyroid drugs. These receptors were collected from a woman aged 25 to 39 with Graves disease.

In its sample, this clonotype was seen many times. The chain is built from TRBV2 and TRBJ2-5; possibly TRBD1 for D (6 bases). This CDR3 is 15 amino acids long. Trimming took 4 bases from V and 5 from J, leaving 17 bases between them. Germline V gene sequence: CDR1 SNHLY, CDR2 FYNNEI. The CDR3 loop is CASSVWLDSEETQYF. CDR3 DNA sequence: TGTGCCAGCAGTGTTTGGCTGGACAGTGAGGAGACCCAGTACTTC.

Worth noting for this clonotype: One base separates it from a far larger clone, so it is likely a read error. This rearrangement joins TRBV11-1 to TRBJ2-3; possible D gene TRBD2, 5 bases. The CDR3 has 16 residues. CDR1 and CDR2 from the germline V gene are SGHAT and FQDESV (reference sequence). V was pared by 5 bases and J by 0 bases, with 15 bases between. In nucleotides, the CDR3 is TGTGCCAGCAGCACCCCACGGGGAGTGAGCACAGATACGCAGTATTTT. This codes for CASSTPRGVSTDTQYF.

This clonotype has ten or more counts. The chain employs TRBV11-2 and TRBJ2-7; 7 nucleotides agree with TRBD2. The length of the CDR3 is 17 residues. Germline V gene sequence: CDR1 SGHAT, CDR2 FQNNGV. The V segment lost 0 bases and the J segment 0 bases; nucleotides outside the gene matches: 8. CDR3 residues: CASSLDRWGGSSYEQYF. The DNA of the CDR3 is TGTGCCAGCAGCTTAGATCGGTGGGGCGGGAGCTCCTACGAGCAGTACTTC.

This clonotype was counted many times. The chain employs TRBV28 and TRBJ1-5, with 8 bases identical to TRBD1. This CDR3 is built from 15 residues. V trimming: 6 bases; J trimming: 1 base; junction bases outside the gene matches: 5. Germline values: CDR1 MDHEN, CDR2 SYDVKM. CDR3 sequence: CASRAGGVSNQPQHF. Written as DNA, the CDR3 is TGTGCCAGCAGGGCAGGGGGCGTAAGCAATCAGCCCCAGCATTTT.

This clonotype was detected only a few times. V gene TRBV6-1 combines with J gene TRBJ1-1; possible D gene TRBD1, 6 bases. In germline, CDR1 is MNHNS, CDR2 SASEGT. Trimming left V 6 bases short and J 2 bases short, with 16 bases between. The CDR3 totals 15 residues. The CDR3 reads CASRATGGVNTEAFF. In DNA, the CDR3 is TGTGCCAGCAGGGCGACAGGTGGCGTTAACACTGAAGCTTTCTTT.

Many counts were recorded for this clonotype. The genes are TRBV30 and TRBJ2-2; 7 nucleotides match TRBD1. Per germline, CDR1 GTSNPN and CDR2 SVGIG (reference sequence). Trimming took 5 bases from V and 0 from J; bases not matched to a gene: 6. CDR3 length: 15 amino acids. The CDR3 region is CAWQTGTANTGELFF. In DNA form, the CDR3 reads TGTGCCTGGCAGACCGGGACAGCGAACACCGGGGAGCTGTTTTTT.

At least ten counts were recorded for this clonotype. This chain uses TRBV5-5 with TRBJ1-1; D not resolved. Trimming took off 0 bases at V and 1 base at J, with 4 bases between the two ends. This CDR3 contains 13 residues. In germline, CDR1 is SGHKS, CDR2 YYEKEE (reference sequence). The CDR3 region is CASSLEQNTEAFF. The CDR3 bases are TGTGCCAGCAGCTTGGAACAGAACACTGAAGCTTTCTTT.

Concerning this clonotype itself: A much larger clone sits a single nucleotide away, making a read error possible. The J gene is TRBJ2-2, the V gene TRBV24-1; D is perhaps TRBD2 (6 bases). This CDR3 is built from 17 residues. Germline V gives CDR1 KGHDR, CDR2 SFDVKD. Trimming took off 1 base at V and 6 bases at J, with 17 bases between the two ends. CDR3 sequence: CATSDLGEARGPGELFF. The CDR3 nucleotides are TGTGCCACCAGTGATTTAGGGGAGGCGCGCGGTCCCGGGGAGCTGTTTTTT.

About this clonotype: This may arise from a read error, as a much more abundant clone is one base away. CDR3: CAWSVGTTLVNQPQHF. The CDR3 DNA sequence: TGTGCCTGGAGTGTAGGGACAACTCTGGTTAATCAGCCCCAGCATTTT. This chain uses TRBV30 with TRBJ1-5, with D perhaps TRBD1 (6 bases). V was pared by 0 bases and J by 4 bases, with 16 bases between. Germline V gene data show CDR1 as GTSNPN and CDR2 as SVGIG (reference sequence). The CDR3 totals 16 residues.

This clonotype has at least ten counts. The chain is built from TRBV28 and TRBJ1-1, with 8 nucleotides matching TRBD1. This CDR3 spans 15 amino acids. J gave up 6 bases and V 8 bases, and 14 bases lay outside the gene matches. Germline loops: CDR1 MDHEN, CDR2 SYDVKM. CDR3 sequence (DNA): TGTGCCAGCGGCAGGGGGCGTGAATTGGTTGCTGAAGCTTTCTTT. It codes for CASGRGRELVAEAFF.

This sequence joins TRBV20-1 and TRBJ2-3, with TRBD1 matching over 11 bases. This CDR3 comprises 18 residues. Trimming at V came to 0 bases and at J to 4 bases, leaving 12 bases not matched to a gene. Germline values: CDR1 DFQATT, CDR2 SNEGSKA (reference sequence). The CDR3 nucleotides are TGCAGTGCTAGAGATCCGTTGAGTCGGGACAGGGGGTCAGATACGCAGTATTTT. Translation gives CSARDPLSRDRGSDTQYF.

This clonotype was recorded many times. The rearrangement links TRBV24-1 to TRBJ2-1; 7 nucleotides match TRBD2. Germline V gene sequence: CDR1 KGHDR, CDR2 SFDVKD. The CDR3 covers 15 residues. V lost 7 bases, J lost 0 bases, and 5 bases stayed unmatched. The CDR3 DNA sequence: TGTGCCACCAGCGACCGGGACTACTCCTACAATGAGCAGTTCTTC. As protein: CATSDRDYSYNEQFF.

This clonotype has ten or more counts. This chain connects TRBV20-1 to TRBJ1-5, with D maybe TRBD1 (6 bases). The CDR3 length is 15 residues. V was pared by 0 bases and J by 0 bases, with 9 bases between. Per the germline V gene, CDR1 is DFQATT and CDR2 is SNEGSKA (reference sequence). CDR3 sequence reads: CSAREGHYSNQPQHF. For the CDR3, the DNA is TGCAGTGCTAGAGAGGGACATTATAGCAATCAGCCCCAGCATTTT.

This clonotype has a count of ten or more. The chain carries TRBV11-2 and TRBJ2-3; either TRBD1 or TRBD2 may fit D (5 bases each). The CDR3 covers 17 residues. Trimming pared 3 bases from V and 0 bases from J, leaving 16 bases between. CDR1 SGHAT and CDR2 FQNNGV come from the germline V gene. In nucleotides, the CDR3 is TGTGCCAGCAGCTTCTCGGAACGGGGCGGGAGCACAGATACGCAGTATTTT. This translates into CASSFSERGGSTDTQYF.

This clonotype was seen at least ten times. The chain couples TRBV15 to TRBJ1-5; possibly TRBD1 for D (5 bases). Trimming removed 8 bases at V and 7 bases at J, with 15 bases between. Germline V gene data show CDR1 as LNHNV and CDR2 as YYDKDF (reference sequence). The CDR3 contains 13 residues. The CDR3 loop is CATQTSGAQPQHF. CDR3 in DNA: TGTGCCACCCAAACGAGCGGGGCCCAGCCCCAGCATTTT.

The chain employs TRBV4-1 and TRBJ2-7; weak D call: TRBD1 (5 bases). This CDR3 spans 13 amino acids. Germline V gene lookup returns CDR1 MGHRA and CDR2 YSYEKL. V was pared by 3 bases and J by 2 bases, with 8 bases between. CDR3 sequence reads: CASSQVGPYEQYF. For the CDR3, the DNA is TGCGCCAGCAGCCAGGTGGGGCCCTACGAGCAGTACTTC.

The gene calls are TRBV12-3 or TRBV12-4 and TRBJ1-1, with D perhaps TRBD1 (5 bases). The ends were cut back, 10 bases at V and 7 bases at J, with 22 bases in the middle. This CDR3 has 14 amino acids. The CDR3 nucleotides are TGTGCCACTAAACGCTCTACAGGTATCATTGAAGCTTTCTTT. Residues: CATKRSTGIIEAFF.

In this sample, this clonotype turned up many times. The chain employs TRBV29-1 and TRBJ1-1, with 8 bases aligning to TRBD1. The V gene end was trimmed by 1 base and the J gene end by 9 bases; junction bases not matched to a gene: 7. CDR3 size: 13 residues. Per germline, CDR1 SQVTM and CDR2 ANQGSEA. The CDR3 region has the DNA TGCAGCGTTGAAGGTGGGGGCAGGGGGCAAGCTTTCTTT. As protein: CSVEGGGRGQAFF.

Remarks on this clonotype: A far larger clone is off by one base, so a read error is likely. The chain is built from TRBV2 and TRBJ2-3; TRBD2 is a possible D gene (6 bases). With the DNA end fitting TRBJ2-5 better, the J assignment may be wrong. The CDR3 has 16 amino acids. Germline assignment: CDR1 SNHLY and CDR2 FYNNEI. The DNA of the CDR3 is TGTGCCAGCGGCAATTCAAGGCGGCTCGGGGAGGAGGCCCAGTACTTC. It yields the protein CASGNSRRLGEEAQYF.

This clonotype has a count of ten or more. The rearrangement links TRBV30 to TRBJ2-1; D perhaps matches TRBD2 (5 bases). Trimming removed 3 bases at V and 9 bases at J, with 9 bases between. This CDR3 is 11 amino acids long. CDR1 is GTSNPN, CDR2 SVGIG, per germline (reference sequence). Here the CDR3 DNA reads TGTGCCTGGAGAAGGACTGTTGAGCAGTTCTTC. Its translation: CAWRRTVEQFF.

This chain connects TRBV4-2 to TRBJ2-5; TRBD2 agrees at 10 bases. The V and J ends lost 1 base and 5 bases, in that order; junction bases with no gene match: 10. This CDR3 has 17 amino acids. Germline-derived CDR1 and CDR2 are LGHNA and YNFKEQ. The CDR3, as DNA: TGTGCCAGCAGCCAAGGGGAGCGGACTAGCGGTGGTGAGACCCAGTACTTC. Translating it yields CASSQGERTSGGETQYF.

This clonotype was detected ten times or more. CDR3 sequence (DNA): TGCAGTGCTAGAGGAACTAGCGGGAAAACAGATACGCAGTATTTT. Translation gives CSARGTSGKTDTQYF. The chain links TRBV20-1 to TRBJ2-3; 10 bases agree with TRBD2. The germline V gene encodes CDR1 DFQATT and CDR2 SNEGSKA (reference sequence). The V segment lost 1 base and the J segment 3 bases; nucleotides outside the gene matches: 4. CDR3 size: 15 residues.

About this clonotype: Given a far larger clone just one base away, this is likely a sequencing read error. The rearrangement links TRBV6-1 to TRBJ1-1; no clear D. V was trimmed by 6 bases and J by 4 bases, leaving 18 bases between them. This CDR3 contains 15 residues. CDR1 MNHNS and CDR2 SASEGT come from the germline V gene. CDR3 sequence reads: CASSALGMSATEAFF. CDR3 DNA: TGTGCCAGCAGCGCCCTAGGGATGTCAGCCACTGAAGCTTTCTTT.

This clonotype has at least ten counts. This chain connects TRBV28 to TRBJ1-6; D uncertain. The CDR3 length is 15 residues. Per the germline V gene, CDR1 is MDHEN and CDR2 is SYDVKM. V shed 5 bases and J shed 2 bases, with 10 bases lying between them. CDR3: CASSREWTYNSPLHF. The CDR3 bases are TGTGCCAGCAGTCGAGAGTGGACCTATAATTCACCCCTCCACTTT.

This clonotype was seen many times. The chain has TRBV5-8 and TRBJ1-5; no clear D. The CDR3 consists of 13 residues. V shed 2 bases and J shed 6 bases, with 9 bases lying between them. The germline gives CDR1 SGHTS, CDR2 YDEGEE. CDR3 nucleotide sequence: TGTGCCAGCAGCTTAAGACAAGGTCAGCCCCAGCATTTT. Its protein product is CASSLRQGQPQHF.